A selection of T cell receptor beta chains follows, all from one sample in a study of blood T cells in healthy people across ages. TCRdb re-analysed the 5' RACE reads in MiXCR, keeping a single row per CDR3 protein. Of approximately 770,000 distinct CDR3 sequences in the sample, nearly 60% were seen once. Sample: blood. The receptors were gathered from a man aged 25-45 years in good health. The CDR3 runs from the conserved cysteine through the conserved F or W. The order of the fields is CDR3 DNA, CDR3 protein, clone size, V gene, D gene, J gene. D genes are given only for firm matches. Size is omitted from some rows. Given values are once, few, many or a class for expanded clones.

cdr3_nt: TGCGCCAGCAGCTTGGAAGGCAGGGAGCACGAAAAACTGTTTTTT
cdr3_aa: CASSLEGREHEKLFF
clone_size: -
v_call: TRBV5-1
d_call: -
j_call: TRBJ1-4

cdr3_nt: TGCAGTGCTAGAGTCCCCGGGGCCAACGTCCTGACTTTC
cdr3_aa: CSARVPGANVLTF
clone_size: -
v_call: TRBV20-1
d_call: -
j_call: TRBJ2-6

cdr3_nt: TGTGCCAGCAGTTCAGGACTAGGTGCCTACAATGAGCAGTACTTC
cdr3_aa: CASSSGLGAYNEQYF
clone_size: -
v_call: TRBV27
d_call: TRBD2
j_call: TRBJ2-5

cdr3_nt: TGTGCCAGCAGTTTCAGAGTGGGCGCAGATGCGCAGTATTTT
cdr3_aa: CASSFRVGADAQYF
clone_size: few
v_call: TRBV12-3/TRBV12-4
d_call: -
j_call: TRBJ2-3

cdr3_nt: TGTGCCAGCAGTGATGGGACAGGGTCAGATGAGCAGTTCTTC
cdr3_aa: CASSDGTGSDEQFF
clone_size: -
v_call: TRBV6-4
d_call: TRBD1
j_call: TRBJ2-1

cdr3_nt: TGTGCCAGCAGCGGACCGGCGGCTTACGAGCAGTACTTC
cdr3_aa: CASSGPAAYEQYF
clone_size: many
v_call: TRBV12-3/TRBV12-4
d_call: -
j_call: TRBJ2-7

cdr3_nt: TGCGCCAGCAGCCAAGGCCGTGCGGTGTCAGAGGGAGAGACCGGGGAGCTGTTTTTT
cdr3_aa: CASSQGRAVSEGETGELFF
clone_size: -
v_call: TRBV4-3
d_call: -
j_call: TRBJ2-2

cdr3_nt: TGTGCCATCAGTGAGTCACCCGATGAGCAGTTCTTC
cdr3_aa: CAISESPDEQFF
clone_size: -
v_call: TRBV10-3
d_call: -
j_call: TRBJ2-1

cdr3_nt: TGCGCCAGCAGCTTACAGGAAAATTCACCCCTCCACTTT
cdr3_aa: CASSLQENSPLHF
clone_size: -
v_call: TRBV5-1
d_call: -
j_call: TRBJ1-6

cdr3_nt: TGCAGCGTTGAGTTGGGAAGGGGTAACTATGGCTACACCTTC
cdr3_aa: CSVELGRGNYGYTF
clone_size: -
v_call: TRBV29-1
d_call: -
j_call: TRBJ1-2

cdr3_nt: TGTGCCAGCGGCCTGAGAGGGGTAGAAGGGTCACCCCCCCACTTT
cdr3_aa: CASGLRGVEGSPPHF
clone_size: -
v_call: TRBV6-1
d_call: -
j_call: TRBJ1-6

cdr3_nt: TGTGCCATCAGTGAGAGCCCCGACTATATGGCCAACGTCCTGACTTTC
cdr3_aa: CAISESPDYMANVLTF
clone_size: few
v_call: TRBV10-3
d_call: -
j_call: TRBJ2-6

cdr3_nt: TGCGCCAGCAGCTTAACCGGGACAGCAAACTATGGCTACACCTTC
cdr3_aa: CASSLTGTANYGYTF
clone_size: -
v_call: TRBV5-1
d_call: TRBD1
j_call: TRBJ1-2

cdr3_nt: TGTGCCATCAGTGACCCGGTGGGCGCGGAGACCCAGTTCTTC
cdr3_aa: CAISDPVGAETQFF
clone_size: -
v_call: TRBV10-3
d_call: -
j_call: TRBJ2-1

cdr3_nt: TGTGCCGGGCCCCGGAACAATGAGCAGTTCTTC
cdr3_aa: CAGPRNNEQFF
clone_size: -
v_call: TRBV7-8
d_call: -
j_call: TRBJ2-1